One and the same sample provided the 5 T cell receptor beta chains below, sequenced in a study of blood T cell repertoires in COVID-19. The table came from immunoSEQ multiplex PCR; TCRdb's copy has only in-frame clones and leaves some out. Of around 400,000 clones in the sample, just over 90% were seen once. Sequences were obtained from PBMCs or T cells enriched from blood (not recorded which). The receptors here all came from a woman between 35 and 50 years old who had been exposed to COVID-19.

The chain employs TRBV7-9 and TRBJ2-3; 7 bases line up with TRBD2. With 1 base clipped from V and 0 bases from J, the junction kept 1 base outside the gene matches. The germline V gene encodes CDR1 SEHNR and CDR2 FQNEAQ (reference sequence). The CDR3 covers 15 residues. The CDR3 DNA is TGTGCCAGCAGCTTAGGGGAGGGGAGCACAGATACGCAGTATTTT. Amino acid sequence: CASSLGEGSTDTQYF.

The rearrangement uses TRBV5-5 and TRBJ2-1, with D perhaps matching TRBD2 (6 bases). V shed 9 bases and J shed 14 bases, with 18 bases lying between them. Germline CDR1 is SGHKS and CDR2 is YYEKEE (reference sequence). The CDR3 extends over 11 amino acids. CDR3 DNA sequence: TGTGCCACCCTGGGAGGAGGAGGGAAGTTCTTC. Protein product: CATLGGGGKFF.

The chain combines TRBV6-5 with TRBJ1-6, with unresolved D. V gave up 6 bases and J gave up 5 bases, with 11 bases separating them. Germline CDR1 is MNHEY and CDR2 is SVGAGI. CDR3 length: 14 residues. CDR3 in amino acids: CASRPTLDNSPLHF. CDR3 coding DNA: TGTGCCAGCAGGCCTACGTTAGATAATTCACCCCTCCACTTT.

The chain is built from TRBV3-1 (or the pseudogene TRBV3-2) and TRBJ1-1, with a possible D match to TRBD1 (5 bases). The CDR3 consists of 13 residues. Germline CDR1 is LGHDT and CDR2 is YNNKEL (reference sequence). V was cut by 7 bases and J by 5 bases, with 14 bases left in between. The DNA for the CDR3 is TGTGCCAGCATTCAGACGGGGGTTACTGAAGCTTTCTTT. Amino acid sequence: CASIQTGVTEAFF.

This chain uses TRBV5-1 with TRBJ1-1; unclear D gene. The CDR3 contains 11 residues. Germline V gives CDR1 SGHRS, CDR2 YFSETQ. Trimming removed 0 bases from V and 11 bases from J, with 8 bases in between. The CDR3 coding sequence is TGCGCCAGCAGCTTGGGAGAGGCGGCTTTCTTT. Protein sequence: CASSLGEAAFF.